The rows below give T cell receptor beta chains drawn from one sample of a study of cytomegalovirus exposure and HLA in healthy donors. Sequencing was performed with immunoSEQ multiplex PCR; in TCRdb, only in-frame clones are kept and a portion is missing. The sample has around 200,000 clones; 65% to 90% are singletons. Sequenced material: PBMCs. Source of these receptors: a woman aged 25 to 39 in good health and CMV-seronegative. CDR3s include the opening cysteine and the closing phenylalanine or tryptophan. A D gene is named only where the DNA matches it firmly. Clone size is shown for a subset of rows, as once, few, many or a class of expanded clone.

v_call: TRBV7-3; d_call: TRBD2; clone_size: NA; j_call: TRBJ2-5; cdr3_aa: CASSPQRGFETQYF; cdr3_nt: TGTGCCAGCAGCCCCCAGCGGGGGTTTGAGACCCAGTACTTC
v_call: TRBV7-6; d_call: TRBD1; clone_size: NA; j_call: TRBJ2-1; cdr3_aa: CASSLTTGGSYNEQFF; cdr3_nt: TGTGCCAGCAGCCTTACGACAGGGGGCTCCTACAATGAGCAGTTCTTC
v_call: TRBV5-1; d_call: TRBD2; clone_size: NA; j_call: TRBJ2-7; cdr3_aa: CASSFRLAGSYEQYF; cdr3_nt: TGCGCCAGCAGCTTCCGACTAGCGGGGTCCTACGAGCAGTACTTC
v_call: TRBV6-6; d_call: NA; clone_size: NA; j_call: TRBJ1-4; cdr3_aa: CASQGSAEKLFF; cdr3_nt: TGTGCCAGCCAGGGGTCGGCGGAAAAACTGTTTTTT
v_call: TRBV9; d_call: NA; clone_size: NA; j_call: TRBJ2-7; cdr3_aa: CASSVAPTGFEQYF; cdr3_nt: TGTGCCAGCAGCGTAGCCCCAACAGGGTTCGAGCAGTACTTC
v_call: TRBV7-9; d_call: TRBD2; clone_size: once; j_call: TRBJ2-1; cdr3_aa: CASSLATSGNEQFF; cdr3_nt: TGTGCCAGCAGCTTAGCGACTAGCGGCAATGAGCAGTTCTTC
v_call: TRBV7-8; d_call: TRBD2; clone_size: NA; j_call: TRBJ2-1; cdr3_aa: CASSTLAEHEQFF; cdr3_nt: TGTGCCAGCAGCACACTAGCGGAGCATGAGCAGTTCTTC
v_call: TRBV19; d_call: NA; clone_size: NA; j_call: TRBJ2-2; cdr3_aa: CASSIDISRLGGELFF; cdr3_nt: TGTGCCAGTAGTATAGATATATCTAGACTAGGCGGGGAGCTGTTTTTT
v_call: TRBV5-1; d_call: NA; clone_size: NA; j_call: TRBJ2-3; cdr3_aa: CASSFPRFGTDTQYF; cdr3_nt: TGCGCCAGCAGCTTCCCAAGATTCGGGACAGATACGCAGTATTTT
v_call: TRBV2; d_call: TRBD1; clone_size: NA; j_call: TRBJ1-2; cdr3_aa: CASSGQGLGYGYTF; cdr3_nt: TGTGCCAGCAGTGGACAGGGGTTGGGCTATGGCTACACCTTC
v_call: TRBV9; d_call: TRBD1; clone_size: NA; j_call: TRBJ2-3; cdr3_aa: CASSVQGVGTDTQYF; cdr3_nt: TGTGCCAGCAGCGTCCAGGGGGTCGGCACAGATACGCAGTATTTT
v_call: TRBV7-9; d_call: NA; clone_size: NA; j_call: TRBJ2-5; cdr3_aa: CACRREGETQYF; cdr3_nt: TGTGCCTGCAGGAGGGAAGGGGAGACCCAGTACTTC
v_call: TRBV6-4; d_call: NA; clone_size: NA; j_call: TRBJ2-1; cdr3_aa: CARVQGNEQFF; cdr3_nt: TGTGCCAGGGTACAGGGCAATGAGCAGTTCTTC
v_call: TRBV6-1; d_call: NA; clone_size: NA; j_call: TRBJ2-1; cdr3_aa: CASSEAGLASNNEQFF; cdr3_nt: TGTGCCAGCAGTGAAGCTGGGCTAGCGTCAAACAATGAGCAGTTCTTC
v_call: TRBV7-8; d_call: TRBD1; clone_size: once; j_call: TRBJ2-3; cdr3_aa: CAISPRTGGNTDTQYF; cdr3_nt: TGTGCCATCAGCCCCCGGACAGGGGGCAACACAGATACGCAGTATTTT
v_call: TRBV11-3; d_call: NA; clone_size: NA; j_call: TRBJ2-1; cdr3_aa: CASSPGLSSYNEQFF; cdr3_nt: TGTGCCAGCAGCCCCGGACTCAGCTCCTACAATGAGCAGTTCTTC
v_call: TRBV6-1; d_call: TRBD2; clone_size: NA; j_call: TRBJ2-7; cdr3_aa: CASSVTRGDYEQYF; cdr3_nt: TGTGCCAGCAGTGTGACTCGGGGGGACTACGAGCAGTACTTC
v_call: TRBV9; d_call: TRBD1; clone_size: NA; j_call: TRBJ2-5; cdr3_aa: CASSVGAGGGQETQYF; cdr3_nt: TGTGCCAGCAGCGTAGGGGCAGGGGGTGGCCAAGAGACCCAGTACTTC
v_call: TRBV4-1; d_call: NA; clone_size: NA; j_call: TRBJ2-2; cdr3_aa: CASSQTGLRGTGELFF; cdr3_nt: TGCGCCAGCAGCCAAACAGGGCTACGCGGGACCGGGGAGCTGTTTTTT
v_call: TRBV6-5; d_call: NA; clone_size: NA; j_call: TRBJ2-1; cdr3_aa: CASSRGGGEQFF; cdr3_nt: TGTGCCAGCAGCCGCGGGGGCGGTGAGCAGTTCTTC
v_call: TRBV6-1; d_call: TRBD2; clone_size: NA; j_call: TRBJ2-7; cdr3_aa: CAVNPGLEIYEQYF; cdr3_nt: TGTGCCGTAAACCCGGGACTAGAGATATACGAGCAGTACTTC
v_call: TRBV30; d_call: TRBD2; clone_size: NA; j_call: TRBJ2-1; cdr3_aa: CAWSQLAGGIDEQFF; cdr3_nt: TGTGCCTGGAGTCAACTAGCGGGGGGGATAGATGAGCAGTTCTTC
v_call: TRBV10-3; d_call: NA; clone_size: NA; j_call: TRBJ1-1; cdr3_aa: CAITKDSQGWTEAFF; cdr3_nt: TGTGCCATCACTAAGGACAGCCAAGGGTGGACTGAAGCTTTCTTT
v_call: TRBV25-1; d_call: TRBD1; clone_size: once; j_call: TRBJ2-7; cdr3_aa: CASSSGTGHNEQYF; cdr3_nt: TGTGCCAGCAGTTCCGGGACAGGGCATAACGAGCAGTACTTC
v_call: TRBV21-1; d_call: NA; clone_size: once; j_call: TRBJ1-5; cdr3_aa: CASSKGIKGVQPQHF; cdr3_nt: TGTGCCAGCAGCAAAGGGATCAAGGGGGTTCAGCCCCAGCATTTT
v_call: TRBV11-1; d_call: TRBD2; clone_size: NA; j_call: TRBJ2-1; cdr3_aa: CASSFWGGDVNEQFF; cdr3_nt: TGTGCCAGCAGCTTTTGGGGGGGGGATGTCAATGAGCAGTTCTTC
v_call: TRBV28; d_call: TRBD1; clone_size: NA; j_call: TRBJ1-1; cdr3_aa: CASSHPTGRGTEAFF; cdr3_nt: TGTGCCAGCAGTCACCCGACAGGGAGAGGCACTGAAGCTTTCTTT
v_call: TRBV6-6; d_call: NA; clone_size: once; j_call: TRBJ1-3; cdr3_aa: CASSLDRHSGNTIYF; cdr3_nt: TGTGCCAGCAGTTTGGACAGACATTCTGGAAACACCATATATTTT
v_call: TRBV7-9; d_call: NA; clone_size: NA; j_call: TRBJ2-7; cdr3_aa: CASRLSGTLSYEQYF; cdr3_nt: TGTGCCAGCAGGCTCTCCGGGACACTCTCCTACGAGCAGTACTTC
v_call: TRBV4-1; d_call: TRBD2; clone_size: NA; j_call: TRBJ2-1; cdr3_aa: CASSGTSGWDDEQFF; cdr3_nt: TGCGCCAGCAGCGGTACTAGCGGGTGGGACGATGAGCAGTTCTTC
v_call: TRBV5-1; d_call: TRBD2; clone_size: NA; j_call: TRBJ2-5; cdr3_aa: CASSSGFGLAGVGETQYF; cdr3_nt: TGCGCCAGCAGCTCCGGGTTCGGACTAGCGGGAGTTGGAGAGACCCAGTACTTC
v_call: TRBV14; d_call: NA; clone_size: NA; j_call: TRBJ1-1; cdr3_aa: CASSQSALTEAFF; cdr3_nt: TGTGCCAGCAGCCAAAGTGCGTTGACTGAAGCTTTCTTT
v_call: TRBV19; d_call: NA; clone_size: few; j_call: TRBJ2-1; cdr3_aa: CASSFSSYNEQFF; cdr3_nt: TGTGCCAGTAGTTTCAGCTCCTACAATGAGCAGTTCTTC
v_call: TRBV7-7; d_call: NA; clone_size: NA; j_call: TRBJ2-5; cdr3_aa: CASSQLTQETQYF; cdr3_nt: TGTGCTAGCAGCCAACTCACCCAAGAGACCCAGTACTTC
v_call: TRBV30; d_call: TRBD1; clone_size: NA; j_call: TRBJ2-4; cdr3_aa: CAWRGQGENIQYF; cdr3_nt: TGTGCCTGGAGAGGACAGGGGGAAAACATTCAGTACTTC
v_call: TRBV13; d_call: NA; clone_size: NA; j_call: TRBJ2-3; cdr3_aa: CASSPLEPGKNTQYF; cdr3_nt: TGTGCCAGCAGCCCTCTCGAACCGGGTAAAAATACGCAGTATTTT
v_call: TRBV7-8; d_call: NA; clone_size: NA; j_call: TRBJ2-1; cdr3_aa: CASSLAPSSYNEQFF; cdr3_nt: TGTGCCAGCAGCTTAGCACCGAGCTCCTACAATGAGCAGTTCTTC
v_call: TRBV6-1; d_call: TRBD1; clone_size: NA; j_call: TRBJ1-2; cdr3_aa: CASSTQGIENYGYTF; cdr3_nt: TGTGCCAGCAGCACACAGGGGATCGAGAACTATGGCTACACCTTC
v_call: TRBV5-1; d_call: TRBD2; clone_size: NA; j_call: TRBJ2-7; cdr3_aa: CASSQKTSGAEQYF; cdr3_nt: TGCGCCAGCAGCCAGAAGACTAGCGGGGCCGAGCAGTACTTC
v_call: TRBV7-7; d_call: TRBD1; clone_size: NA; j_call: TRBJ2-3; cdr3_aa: CASSPGTGSTDTQYF; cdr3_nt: TGTGCTAGCAGCCCCGGGACAGGTAGCACAGATACGCAGTATTTT
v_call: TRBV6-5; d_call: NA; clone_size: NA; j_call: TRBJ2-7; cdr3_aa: CASSSPRQSYEQYF; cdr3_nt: TGTGCCAGCAGTTCCCCGAGGCAGTCCTACGAGCAGTACTTC
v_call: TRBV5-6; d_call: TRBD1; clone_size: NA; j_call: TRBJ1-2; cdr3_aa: CAGSFINGQGSGYTF; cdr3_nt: TGTGCCGGCAGCTTTATAAACGGACAGGGGAGTGGCTACACCTTC
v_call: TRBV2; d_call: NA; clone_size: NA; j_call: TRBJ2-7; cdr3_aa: CASRSEGEQYF; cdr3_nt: TGTGCCAGCAGGTCAGAGGGCGAGCAGTACTTC
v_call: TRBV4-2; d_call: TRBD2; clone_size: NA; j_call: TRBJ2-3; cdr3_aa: CASSQDRSGRGDTQYF; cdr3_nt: TGTGCCAGCAGCCAAGATCGTAGCGGGAGGGGAGATACGCAGTATTTT
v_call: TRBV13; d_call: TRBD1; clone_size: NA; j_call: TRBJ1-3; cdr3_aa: CASSWGQVTGNTIYF; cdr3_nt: TGTGCCAGCAGCTGGGGACAGGTAACTGGAAACACCATATATTTT
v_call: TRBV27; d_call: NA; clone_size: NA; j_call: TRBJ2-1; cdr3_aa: CASSLRIGGSYNEQFF; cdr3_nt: TGTGCCAGCAGCTTACGGATCGGCGGGTCCTACAATGAGCAGTTCTTC
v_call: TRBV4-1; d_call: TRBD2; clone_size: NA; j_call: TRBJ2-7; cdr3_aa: CASSQALAGGFYEQYF; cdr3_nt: TGCGCCAGCAGCCAAGCGCTTGCGGGAGGATTTTACGAGCAGTACTTC
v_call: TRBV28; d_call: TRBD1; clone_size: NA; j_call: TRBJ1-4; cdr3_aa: CASTPADRGNEKLFF; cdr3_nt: TGTGCCAGCACCCCCGCGGACAGGGGAAACGAAAAACTGTTTTTT
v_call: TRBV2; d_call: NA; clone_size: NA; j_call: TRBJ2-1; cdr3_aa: CASRTDSNEQFF; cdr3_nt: TGTGCCAGCAGGACGGACAGTAATGAGCAGTTCTTC
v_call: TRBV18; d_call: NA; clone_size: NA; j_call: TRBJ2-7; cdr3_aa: CASSPPTDYEQYF; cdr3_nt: TGTGCCAGCTCACCCCCGACAGACTACGAGCAGTACTTC
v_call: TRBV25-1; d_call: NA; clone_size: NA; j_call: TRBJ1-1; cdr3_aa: CASSADSSREAFF; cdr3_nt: TGTGCCAGCAGCGCCGACTCATCTAGGGAAGCTTTCTTT
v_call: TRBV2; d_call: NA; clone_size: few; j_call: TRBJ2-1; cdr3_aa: CASRGTRDNEQFF; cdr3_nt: TGTGCCAGCAGAGGCACCCGGGACAATGAGCAGTTCTTC